This TCR beta chain appears in the sequencing data of a study of blood T cells in healthy people across ages (dated by TCRdb to the mid-2010s). At the level of the whole study: In model experiments, template switching captured roughly one uniquely barcoded TCR beta cDNA molecule for every two T cells. The study measured age-related changes in TCR beta repertoire diversity using deep sequencing normalized with unique cDNA molecular identifiers. The donors were split into four age groups: young (average 16 years), middle-aged (about 40), aged (roughly 68) and long-lived (over 75). Donors of different ages were randomly distributed across sequencing lanes to avoid experimental bias. Two additional independent replicas of 1 million unique cDNA reads from the same blood draw were analyzed for two donors (one aged 18 to 30 and one aged 80 or older). What the work shows at the level of the full study, not this receptor alone: The long-lived group showed more naive CD4+ T cells, fewer expanded clones and increased TCR diversity than the aged group, suggesting age selection. Total diversity estimates from one million sequenced T cells were considered lower bounds and underestimates. Observed TCR beta diversity per million T cells fell roughly linearly with age, and a significant reduction was already apparent by age about 43. The CMV infection status of donors was not known, potentially confounding age-related changes in expanded clonotypes. There was a strong correlation between observed TCR beta diversity and the percentage of naive T cells measured by flow cytometry. Because profiling used bulk unsorted PBMCs, naive and antigen-experienced compartments could not be compared conclusively.

Concerning this clonotype: Its antigen specificity is not known. Nothing much larger sits one base from this clone, and base qualities are not available.

The donors were 40 or so Caucasian individuals from Russia, aged roughly 6 to 100 years, who were systemically healthy. Around 9.9 milliliters of peripheral blood were collected from each donor into EDTA-treated Vacutainer tubes. Ficoll-Paque density-gradient centrifugation was used to isolate PBMCs, with at least 7 million per sample. Total RNA, at least 6 micrograms per sample, was extracted from PBMCs with Trizol reagent. The percentages of naive CD45RAhigh/CD27high T cells were determined by flow cytometry on a PBMC aliquot from every donor. V and J are truncated by 6 bases and 4 bases respectively, leaving an intervening sequence of 14 bases. CDR1 is given as KGHSH and CDR2 as LQKENI, both from the germline V gene. The CDR3 runs 14 amino acids, cysteine and phenylalanine included. Only the CDR3 part of the read is kept: 42 bases, read in frame from the first base. The library relied on 5' RACE. Sequenced using an Illumina HiSeq 2500. A second PCR of roughly 6 to 12 cycles was performed with a sample-barcoded 5' primer and a J-beta primer mix. A unique molecular identifier was introduced onto each TCR beta cDNA molecule by a template-switch 5' adaptor carrying 12 random nucleotides. Each sample yielded at least 3 million CDR3-containing paired-end reads. All of the RNA was converted into first-strand cDNA using the Mint cDNA synthesis kit, with a TRBC-specific oligonucleotide serving as the primer. All cDNA was treated with uracil-DNA glycosylase and then went through a first 18-cycle PCR with the universal primers M1SS and BC2_uni_R. On the authors' methods: For normalization, 1 million high-quality reads were randomly selected from each sample, with every read carrying a distinct molecular identifier. Instead of being binned into consensus sequences, reads with shared molecular identifiers were discarded. MiTCR, set to a Q25 quality threshold and the strictest error-elimination algorithm, was used for CDR3 identification, clonotype clustering and error correction. A nonparametric unseen species model with Euler transformation was used to estimate a lower bound on total TCR beta diversity. Using fastp at Q25 and MiXCR, TCRdb reprocessed the public reads and kept productive beta chains. A single entry per CDR3 protein holds the most common genes and DNA from its merged rows. TCRdb, rather than the study authors, made the V and J calls. For this sample the table gives more than 650,000 distinct CDR3 sequences, of which about 55% were detected only once. Under 50% of the sample is taken by the ten largest.

This receptor chain uses TRBV18 and TRBJ2-3; no D gene is confidently identified. This receptor was obtained from a man older than 75 in good health. The sequencing input was blood. CDR3 protein: CASSPVRVPDTQYF. In nucleotide form, the sequence is TGTGCCAGCTCCCCCGTTAGAGTCCCAGATACGCAGTATTTT.